This T cell receptor beta chain was sequenced for a study of blood T cell repertoires in COVID-19. At the level of the study: Sources were T cells, B-cell-depleted T cells, or PBMCs; the material itself was cDNA or gDNA.

Participants classified as exposed had met a COVID-19 case within 2 weeks before study entry. In the study's own analysis: It was from reference gene primer amplification that nucleated cell counts were estimated. Clones were sequenced by immunoSEQ multiplex PCR, and TCRdb holds only the in-frame ones, with some missing. V, J and clone size were drawn from that table, and D and trimming were deduced from the DNA. The sample lists 150,000 to 200,000 clones, roughly 84% seen once, with about 3.2% in the top ten. Germline CDR1 MNHEY, CDR2 SMNVEV (reference sequence). The CDR3 extends over 14 amino acids. V shed 6 bases, J shed 8 bases, and the junction held 6 bases outside the gene matches.

The V gene is TRBV27, the J gene TRBJ2-1; 11 nucleotides match TRBD2. The specimen sequenced was PBMCs or T cells enriched from blood (not recorded which). The sequence derives from a woman aged 25 to 39 who had been exposed to COVID-19. This CDR3 is CASRISGGAHEQFF. CDR3 DNA sequence: TGTGCCAGCAGAATTAGCGGGGGGGCCCATGAGCAGTTCTTC.